This TCR beta chain was documented in a study of T cells in Graves' hyperthyroidism and ophthalmopathy. Amplification of TCR beta CDR3 regions was performed using RNA transcripts as template. The study used the HTBI primer set for a first-round RT-PCR of the TCR CDR3. TCRdb passed the multiplex PCR reads through MiXCR, listing each CDR3 protein once. Of about 300,000 distinct CDR3 sequences detected, about 14% appear once; the ten largest clones hold almost 8%. This clonotype has at least ten counts. The CDR3 runs 16 residues. Germline-derived CDR1 and CDR2 are SNHLY and FYNNEI. The receptor was isolated from a woman in her thirties with Graves' hyperthyroidism that later progressed to Graves' ophthalmopathy. Material: blood. This chain connects TRBV2 to TRBJ1-1; tentative D call: TRBD1 (6 bases). The CDR3 region has the DNA TGTGCTACAATTGAGGGGGGCGCCGGAGTGAACACTGAAGCTTTCTTT. It encodes CATIEGGAGVNTEAFF.